The present TCR beta chain was sequenced within a study of T cell responses to AZD1222 COVID-19 vaccine. Method: immunoSEQ multiplex PCR; TCRdb's copy keeps in-frame clones and lacks some. The table lists 150,000 to 200,000 clones, 90% to 95% of them singletons. Sequencing was performed on peripheral blood, taken 28 days after the second AZD1222 dose. The sequence was collected from an adult who received the AZD1222 COVID-19 vaccine.

The CDR3 region is CASSYSGTAYGYTF. In nucleotides, the CDR3 is TGTGCCAGCAGTTATTCGGGGACAGCCTATGGCTACACCTTC. The chain has TRBV6-5 and TRBJ1-2; 7 positions agree with TRBD1. The ends lost 3 bases at V and 4 bases at J; junction bases unmatched: 5. In germline, CDR1 is MNHEY, CDR2 SVGAGI. The CDR3 totals 14 residues.